A single sample is the source of the 15 T cell receptor beta chains below, sequenced in a study of tumor-infiltrating lymphocytes in localized non-small cell lung cancer. The assay was immunoSEQ multiplex PCR, and TCRdb's table has in-frame clones only and misses some. The sample shows under 10,000 clones, 72% of them seen only once. The sequenced material came from lung tumor tissue. The receptor source for this set is a human donor with non-small cell lung cancer.

The J gene is TRBJ2-7, the V gene TRBV4-3; 7 bases match TRBD1. V lost 4 bases and J lost 2; bases outside the gene matches: 8. This CDR3 comprises 15 residues. Looked up from germline, CDR1 is LGHNA and CDR2 is YSLEER. CDR3 nucleotides: TGCGCCAGCAGCCTTGTACAGGGGACCGCCTACGAGCAGTACTTC. It encodes CASSLVQGTAYEQYF.

By sample fraction, this clone is medium-sized. The rearrangement uses TRBV30 and TRBJ2-7; TRBD1 matches 7 bases. V lost 2 bases and J lost 7; bases outside the gene matches: 5. The CDR3 is 12 amino acids. In germline, CDR1 is GTSNPN, CDR2 SVGIG (reference sequence). The CDR3 sequence is CAWSSQGVEQYF. As DNA, the CDR3 is TGTGCCTGGAGTTCTCAGGGGGTGGAGCAGTACTTC.

This clone was detected only a few times. The V gene is TRBV9, the J gene TRBJ2-2; D not certain. The CDR3 runs 13 residues. The germline CDR1 and CDR2 sequences are SGDLS and YYNGEE. V lost 3 bases to trimming and J lost 3 bases, with 6 bases between them. DNA of the CDR3: TGTGCCAGCAGCGCCGGAGACACCGGGGAGCTGTTTTTT. Protein sequence: CASSAGDTGELFF.

The V gene is TRBV6-1, the J gene TRBJ1-1, with TRBD1 as a possible D gene (6 bases). Germline V gene data show CDR1 as MNHNS and CDR2 as SASEGT. V was clipped by 10 bases and J by 11 bases, with 17 bases between them. CDR3 length: 11 amino acids. The CDR3 nucleotides read TGTGCCATCAGGGGTGACCTGGGGGCTTTCTTT. Translating it yields CAIRGDLGAFF.

This clone was picked up one time. Other DNA variants within this sample encode the same CDR3. This rearrangement joins TRBV7-2 to TRBJ2-7; 9 bases line up with TRBD1. The V segment lost 0 bases and the J segment 3 bases; nucleotides outside the gene matches: 0. This CDR3 is built from 14 residues. Germline CDR1 is SGHTA and CDR2 is FQGNSA. The CDR3 sequence: CASSLAGQGYEQYF. CDR3 DNA: TGTGCCAGCAGCTTAGCGGGACAGGGCTACGAGCAGTACTTC.

V gene TRBV19 combines with J gene TRBJ2-5, with 13 bases matching TRBD2. Germline V CDR1 and CDR2: LNHDA, SQIVND (reference sequence). The CDR3 contains 17 residues. Unmatched junction bases numbered 11, after V lost 5 bases and J lost 5 bases. The CDR3 DNA follows: TGTGCCAGTAGTTCCCTCGAGGGACTAGCGGGGTGGGAGACCCAGTACTTC. Translation gives CASSSLEGLAGWETQYF.

The chain employs TRBV7-8 and TRBJ2-7; tentatively, D is TRBD1 (6 bases). The CDR3 contains 15 residues. The germline V and J ends were trimmed by 1 base and 0 bases, with 10 bases remaining between them. Germline V gene sequence: CDR1 SGHVS, CDR2 FQNEAQ. This chain's CDR3 is CASSLGQGPSYEQYF. As DNA, the CDR3 is TGTGCCAGCAGCTTAGGCCAGGGGCCCTCCTACGAGCAGTACTTC.

The chain joins TRBV5-6 to TRBJ1-3; maybe TRBD1 (6 bases). V lost 3 bases and J 0 bases, leaving 13 bases between the germline ends. This CDR3 spans 16 amino acids. Germline CDR1 SGHDT, CDR2 YYEEEE. The CDR3 DNA is TGTGCCAGCAGCTATCGTGGACAGATCTCTGGAAACACCATATATTTT. Protein product: CASSYRGQISGNTIYF.

CDR3 in amino acids: CASRDAQILEDEQYF. The CDR3 DNA reads TGTGCCAGCAGGGACGCTCAGATTTTAGAAGACGAGCAGTACTTC. The J gene is TRBJ2-7, the V gene TRBV11-1; D is uncertain. Per the germline V gene, CDR1 is SGHAT and CDR2 is FQDESV (reference sequence). V was clipped by 6 bases and J by 5 bases, with 20 bases between them. The length of the CDR3 is 15 residues.

The chain employs TRBV2 and TRBJ2-5; D ambiguous. There are 11 residues in the CDR3. V was pared by 10 bases and J by 1 base, with 7 bases between. Germline CDR1 reads SNHLY; CDR2 reads FYNNEI. CDR3 DNA: TGTGCCACCTCGGCCCAAGAGACCCAGTACTTC. It specifies CATSAQETQYF.

The V and J genes are TRBV9 and TRBJ2-7; D gene unclear. The CDR3 covers 13 residues. Trimming left V 0 bases short and J 0 bases short, with 4 bases between. The germline gives CDR1 SGDLS, CDR2 YYNGEE. CDR3 sequence reads: CASSVGYSYEQYF. The CDR3 nucleotides read TGTGCCAGCAGCGTAGGGTACTCCTACGAGCAGTACTTC.

The genes are TRBV27 and TRBJ1-6; D possibly corresponds to TRBD1 (6 bases). V gave up 2 bases and J gave up 11 bases, with 16 bases separating them. CDR3 length: 15 amino acids. CDR1 is MNHEY, CDR2 SMNVEV, per germline (reference sequence). The CDR3 DNA reads as TGTGCCAGCAGTTTAGCGGGACAACGTGGGCCACCCCTCCACTTT. Translated, it gives CASSLAGQRGPPLHF.

This clone is medium-sized within its sample. The chain links TRBV7-9 to TRBJ2-1; tentative D call: TRBD2 (7 bases). Germline CDR1 reads SEHNR; CDR2 reads FQNEAQ (reference sequence). CDR3 size: 16 residues. V lost 1 base and J lost 8, with 18 bases in between. The DNA of the CDR3 is TGTGCCAGCAGCTTAGTGGGGGAGGGGGGTTCAGATGAGCAGTTCTTC. The encoded protein is CASSLVGEGGSDEQFF.

This clone was recorded only once. DNA for the CDR3: TGCACCAGCAGCCAAGACACGGGAGAGATTAGCAATCAGCCCCAGCATTTT. It is translated as CTSSQDTGEISNQPQHF. The chain links TRBV1 to TRBJ1-5. TRBV1 is deemed a pseudogene. CDR3 length: 17 amino acids.

The genes are TRBV5-3 and TRBJ2-7; 9 positions agree with TRBD1. TRBV5-3 carries the ORF label, with uncertain function. The CDR3 totals 17 residues. Trimming cost V 4 bases and J 5 bases; bases outside gene matches: 16. CDR3 amino acids: CARSLPRGTGRSHEQYF. In DNA, the CDR3 is TGTGCCAGAAGCCTCCCCCGAGGGACAGGGAGGTCCCACGAGCAGTACTTC.